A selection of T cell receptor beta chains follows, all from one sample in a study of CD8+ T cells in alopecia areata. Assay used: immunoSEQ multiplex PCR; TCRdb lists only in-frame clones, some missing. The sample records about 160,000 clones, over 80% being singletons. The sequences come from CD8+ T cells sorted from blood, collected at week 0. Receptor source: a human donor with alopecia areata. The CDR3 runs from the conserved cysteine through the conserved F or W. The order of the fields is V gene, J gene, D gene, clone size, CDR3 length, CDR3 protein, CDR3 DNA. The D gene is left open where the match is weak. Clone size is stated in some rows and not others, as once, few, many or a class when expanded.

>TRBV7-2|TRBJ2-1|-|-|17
CASSLVYGEDSYNEQFF
TGTGCCAGCAGCTTAGTTTATGGGGAGGACTCCTACAATGAGCAGTTCTTC
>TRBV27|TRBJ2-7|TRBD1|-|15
CASSLYEGARYEQYF
TGTGCCAGCAGTTTATACGAGGGGGCGAGGTACGAGCAGTACTTC
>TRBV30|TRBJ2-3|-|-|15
CAWSVGGGSTDTQYF
TGTGCCTGGAGTGTTGGAGGGGGGAGCACAGATACGCAGTATTTT
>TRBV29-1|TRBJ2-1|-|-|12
CSVEGSGDEQFF
TGCAGCGTTGAGGGCAGCGGAGATGAGCAGTTCTTC
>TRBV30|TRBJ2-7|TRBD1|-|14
CAWSPGTGLHEQYF
TGTGCCTGGAGCCCCGGGACAGGGCTTCACGAGCAGTACTTC
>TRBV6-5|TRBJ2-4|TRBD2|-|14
CASSYGGGAGIQYF
TGTGCCAGCAGTTACGGCGGGGGGGCTGGCATTCAGTACTTC
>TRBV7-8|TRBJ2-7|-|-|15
CASSHRDGTAYEQYF
TGTGCCAGCAGCCACCGGGACGGGACCGCCTACGAGCAGTACTTC
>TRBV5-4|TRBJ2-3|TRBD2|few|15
CASSLWGGSTDTQYF
TGTGCCAGCAGCTTGTGGGGGGGGAGCACAGATACGCAGTATTTT
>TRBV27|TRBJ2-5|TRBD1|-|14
CASSGLTTGETQYF
TGTGCCAGCAGTGGCCTCACGACAGGGGAGACCCAGTACTTC
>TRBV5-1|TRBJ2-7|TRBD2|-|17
CASSSGLAGTRSYEQYF
TGCGCCAGCAGCAGCGGACTAGCGGGAACCCGCTCCTACGAGCAGTACTTC
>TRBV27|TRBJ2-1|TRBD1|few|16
CASSLAGGSSYNEQFF
TGTGCCAGCAGTTTGGCAGGGGGAAGCTCCTACAATGAGCAGTTCTTC
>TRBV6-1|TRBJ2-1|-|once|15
CASSSTGTSYNEQFF
TGTGCCAGCAGCAGCACAGGGACCTCCTACAATGAGCAGTTCTTC
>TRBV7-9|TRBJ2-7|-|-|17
CASSLPLGEEGSYEQYF
TGTGCCAGCAGCTTACCCCTCGGGGAAGAGGGATCCTACGAGCAGTACTTC
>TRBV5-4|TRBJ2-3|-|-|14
CASSWGDNTDTQYF
TGTGCCAGCAGCTGGGGGGATAACACAGATACGCAGTATTTT
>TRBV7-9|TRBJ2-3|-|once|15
CASSGGTGPTDTQYF
TGTGCCAGCAGCGGGGGGACTGGCCCCACAGATACGCAGTATTTT
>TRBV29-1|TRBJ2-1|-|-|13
CSAGEGGANEQFF
TGCAGCGCCGGTGAGGGGGGGGCAAATGAGCAGTTCTTC
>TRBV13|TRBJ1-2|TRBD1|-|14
CASSSADRDYGYTF
TGTGCCAGCAGCTCGGCGGACAGGGACTATGGCTACACCTTC
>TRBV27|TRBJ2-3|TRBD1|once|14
CASSPRTGGDTQYF
TGTGCCAGCAGTCCTAGGACAGGGGGAGATACGCAGTATTTT
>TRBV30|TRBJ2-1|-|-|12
CAWSVLGDEQFF
TGTGCCTGGAGTGTACTGGGGGATGAGCAGTTCTTC
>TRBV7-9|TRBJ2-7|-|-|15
CASSLEVDSSYEQYF
TGTGCCAGCAGCTTAGAAGTGGACAGCTCCTACGAGCAGTACTTC
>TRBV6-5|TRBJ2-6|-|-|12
CASLSGANVLTF
TGTGCCAGCCTCTCTGGGGCCAACGTCCTGACTTTC
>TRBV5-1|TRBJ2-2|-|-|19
CASRSPQGGGTSNTGELFF
TGCGCCAGCAGATCACCCCAAGGGGGCGGGACCTCGAACACCGGGGAGCTGTTTTTT
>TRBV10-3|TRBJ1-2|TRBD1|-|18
CAISEPRQSDRSPYGYTF
TGTGCCATCAGTGAGCCCCGCCAATCGGACAGGTCCCCCTATGGCTACACCTTC
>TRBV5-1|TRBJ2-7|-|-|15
CASSLAGTPSYEQYF
TGCGCCAGCAGCTTGGCCGGGACGCCGTCCTACGAGCAGTACTTC